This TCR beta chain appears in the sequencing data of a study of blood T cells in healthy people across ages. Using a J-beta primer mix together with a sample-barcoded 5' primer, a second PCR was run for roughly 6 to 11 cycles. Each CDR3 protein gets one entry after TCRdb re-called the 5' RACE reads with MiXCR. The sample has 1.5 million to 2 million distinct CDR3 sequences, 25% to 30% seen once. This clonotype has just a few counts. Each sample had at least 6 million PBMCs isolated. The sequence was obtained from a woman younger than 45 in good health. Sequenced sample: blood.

This CDR3 reads CASSLVSRVRETQYF. DNA of the CDR3: TGTGCCAGCAGCTTAGTATCAAGGGTCCGGGAGACCCAGTACTTC. The J gene is TRBJ2-5, the V gene TRBV11-2; D gene uncertain. Germline lookup yields CDR1 SGHAT and CDR2 FQNNGV. The CDR3 spans 15 residues. The ends were cut back, 1 base at V and 5 bases at J, with 14 bases in the middle.